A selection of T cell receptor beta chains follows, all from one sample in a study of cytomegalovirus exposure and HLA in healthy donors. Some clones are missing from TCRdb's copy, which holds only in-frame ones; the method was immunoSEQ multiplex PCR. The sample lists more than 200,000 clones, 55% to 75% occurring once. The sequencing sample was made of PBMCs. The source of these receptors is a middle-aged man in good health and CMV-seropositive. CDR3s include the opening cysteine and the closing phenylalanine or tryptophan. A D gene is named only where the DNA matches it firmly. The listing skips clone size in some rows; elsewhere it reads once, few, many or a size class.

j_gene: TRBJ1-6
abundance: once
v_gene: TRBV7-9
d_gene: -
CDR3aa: CASSLAGSSSPLHF
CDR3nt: TGTGCCAGCAGCTTAGCAGGGAGTAGTTCACCCCTCCACTTT

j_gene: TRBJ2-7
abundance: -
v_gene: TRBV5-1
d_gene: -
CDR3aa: CASSFRGGGDYEQYF
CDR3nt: TGCGCCAGCAGCTTCCGGGGTGGAGGGGATTACGAGCAGTACTTC

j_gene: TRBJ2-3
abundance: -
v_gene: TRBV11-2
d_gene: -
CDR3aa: CASSLFSTDTQYF
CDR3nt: TGTGCCAGCAGCTTATTCTCCACAGATACGCAGTATTTT

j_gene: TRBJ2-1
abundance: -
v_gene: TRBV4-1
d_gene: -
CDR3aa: CASSQDGGGDYNEQFF
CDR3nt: TGCGCCAGCAGCCAAGACGGAGGGGGGGACTACAATGAGCAGTTCTTC

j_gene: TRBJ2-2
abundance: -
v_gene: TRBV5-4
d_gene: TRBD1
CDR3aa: CASRDRGITGELFF
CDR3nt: TGTGCCAGCAGGGACAGGGGCATCACCGGGGAGCTGTTTTTT

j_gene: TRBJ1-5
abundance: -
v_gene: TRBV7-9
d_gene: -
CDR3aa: CASSPSVGANNQPQHF
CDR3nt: TGTGCCAGCAGCCCGTCTGTGGGGGCCAACAATCAGCCCCAGCATTTT

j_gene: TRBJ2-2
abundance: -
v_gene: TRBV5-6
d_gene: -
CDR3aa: CASSSFGSNPGELFF
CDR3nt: TGTGCCAGCAGCTCCTTCGGGTCCAACCCCGGGGAGCTGTTTTTT

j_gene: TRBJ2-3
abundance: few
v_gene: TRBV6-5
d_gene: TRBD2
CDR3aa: CASSYTGTRSDTQYF
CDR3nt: TGTGCCAGCAGTTACACCGGGACTAGATCGGATACGCAGTATTTT

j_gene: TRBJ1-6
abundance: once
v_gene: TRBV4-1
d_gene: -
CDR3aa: CASSQDRLGSSYNSPLHF
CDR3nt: TGCGCCAGCAGCCAAGATCGCTTGGGGAGCTCCTATAATTCACCCCTCCACTTT

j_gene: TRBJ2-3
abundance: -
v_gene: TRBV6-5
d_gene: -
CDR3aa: CASSYYQADTQYF
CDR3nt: TGTGCCAGCAGTTACTACCAAGCGGATACGCAGTATTTT

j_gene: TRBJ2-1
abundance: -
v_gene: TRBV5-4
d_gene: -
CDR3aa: CASTLGQNPNEQFF
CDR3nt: TGTGCCAGCACCCTGGGACAAAATCCCAATGAGCAGTTCTTC

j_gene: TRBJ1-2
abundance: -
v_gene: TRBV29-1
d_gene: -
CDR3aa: CSVDRGENDYGYTF
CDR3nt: TGCAGCGTTGACCGGGGGGAAAACGACTATGGCTACACCTTC

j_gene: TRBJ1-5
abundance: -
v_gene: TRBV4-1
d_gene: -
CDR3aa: CASSQVLYQPQHF
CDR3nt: TGCGCCAGCAGCCAAGTATTATATCAGCCCCAGCATTTT

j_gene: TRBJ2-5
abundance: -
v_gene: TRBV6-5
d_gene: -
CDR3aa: CASSSSEAEETQYF
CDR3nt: TGTGCCAGCAGTTCCTCCGAGGCTGAAGAGACCCAGTACTTC